A single sample gave rise to the 26 T cell receptor beta chains below, sequenced in a study of cytomegalovirus exposure and HLA in healthy donors. The PCR employed 60 Vbeta primers together with 13 Jbeta primers. Sequencing used immunoSEQ multiplex PCR; TCRdb keeps in-frame clones, though not all of them. The table records fewer than 150,000 clones, approximately 78% of them present only once. The sequenced sample consisted of PBMCs. The receptors originated from a woman aged 35 to 49 in good health and CMV-seropositive.

The chain combines TRBV5-4 with TRBJ2-6; maybe TRBD1 (6 bases). The CDR3 extends over 17 amino acids. V lost 2 bases to trimming and J lost 3 bases, with 15 bases between them. Germline loops: CDR1 SGHNT, CDR2 YYREEE (reference sequence). The CDR3 bases are TGTGCCAGCAGCTTTCTCTCCACAGGGTATGGGGCCAACGTCCTGACTTTC. Residues: CASSFLSTGYGANVLTF. The complete variable domain, with remaining parts taken from reference TRBV5-4 and TRBJ2-6, reads ETGVTQSPTHLIKTRGQQVTLRCSSQSGHNTVSWYQQALGQGPQFIFQYYREEENGRGNFPPRFSGLQFPNYSSELNVNALELDDSALYLCASSFLSTGYGANVLTFGAGSRLTVL.

The CDR3 DNA reads TGTGCCAGCAGCGCCCGGTCGAGAGTTGACATTCAGTACTTC. Translated: CASSARSRVDIQYF. V is TRBV9 and J is TRBJ2-4; D remains unclear. The V gene lost 3 bases and the J gene lost 8 bases, with 15 bases spanning the gap. Germline CDR1 reads SGDLS; CDR2 reads YYNGEE. CDR3 length: 14 residues.

This clone was seen a single time. The rearrangement links TRBV20-1 to TRBJ2-3; D not resolved. This CDR3 region has 11 residues. The V end lost 7 bases, the J end lost 6 bases, and 11 bases lay between the germline ends. The germline V gene encodes CDR1 DFQATT and CDR2 SNEGSKA (reference sequence). CDR3 nucleotides: TGCAGTGGGGCAAAAGTGGATACGCAGTATTTT. It specifies CSGAKVDTQYF.

This clone has just one count. The chain recombines TRBV30 with TRBJ1-2, with D perhaps matching TRBD1 (5 bases). V was pared by 3 bases and J by 0 bases, with 11 bases between. Looked up from germline, CDR1 is GTSNPN and CDR2 is SVGIG (reference sequence). The CDR3 consists of 14 residues. The CDR3 region is CAWRGADTNYGYTF. CDR3 sequence (DNA): TGTGCCTGGAGAGGGGCGGATACTAACTATGGCTACACCTTC.

The chain uses TRBV5-1 and TRBJ2-2; unclear D gene. The CDR3 length is 17 residues. V gave up 4 bases and J gave up 1 base, with 17 bases separating them. Germline CDR1 is SGHRS and CDR2 is YFSETQ. CDR3 sequence reads: CASSLTPPPGNTGELFF. For the CDR3, the DNA is TGCGCCAGCAGCCTAACGCCCCCTCCGGGGAACACCGGGGAGCTGTTTTTT. Looking up the rest from reference TRBV5-1 and TRBJ2-2 gives the full variable domain: KAGVTQTPRYLIKTRGQQVTLSCSPISGHRSVSWYQQTPGQGLQFLFEYFSETQRNKGNFPGRFSGRQFSNSRSEMNVSTLELGDSALYLCASSLTPPPGNTGELFFGEGSRLTVL.

This rearrangement joins TRBV18 to TRBJ1-1; no clear D gene. The germline CDR1 and CDR2 sequences are KGHSH and LQKENI. V lost 2 bases and J lost 2, with 6 bases in between. The CDR3 sequence is 13 residues long. DNA for the CDR3: TGTGCCAGCTCACCATCTATAAACACTGAAGCTTTCTTT. This sequence encodes CASSPSINTEAFF.

The chain joins TRBV14 to TRBJ2-7, with D possibly matching TRBD1 (6 bases). Per the germline V gene, CDR1 is SGHDN and CDR2 is FVKESK. Deletions cut 2 bases from V and 3 bases from J, with 11 bases between. The CDR3 loop spans 14 amino acids. The CDR3 loop is CASSQQGHLYEQYF. The CDR3 region has the DNA TGTGCCAGCAGCCAACAGGGGCACCTCTACGAGCAGTACTTC. Variable domain in full (rest from reference TRBV14 and TRBJ2-7): EAGVTQFPSHSVIEKGQTVTLRCDPISGHDNLYWYRRVMGKEIKFLLHFVKESKQDESGMPNNRFLAERTGGTYSTLKVQPAELEDSGVYFCASSQQGHLYEQYFGPGTRLTVT.

This clone showed up just a few times. The chain joins TRBV19 to TRBJ1-2; D may be TRBD1 (5 bases). The CDR3 contains 13 residues. Germline CDR1 and CDR2: LNHDA and SQIVND (reference sequence). Trimming removed 6 bases from V and 7 bases from J, with 15 bases in between. The CDR3 reads CASRETALFGYTF. In DNA form, the CDR3 reads TGTGCCAGTAGAGAGACAGCGTTGTTTGGCTACACCTTC. Together with reference TRBV19 and TRBJ1-2, the CDR3 gives the full variable domain: DGGITQSPKYLFRKEGQNVTLSCEQNLNHDAMYWYRQDPGQGLRLIYYSQIVNDFQKGDIAEGYSVSREKKESFPLTVTSAQKNPTAFYLCASRETALFGYTFGSGTRLTVV.

The V call is TRBV6-5, the J call TRBJ2-2; TRBD2 agrees at 12 bases. The CDR3 spans 16 residues. With V trimmed by 0 bases and J by 6 bases, 2 bases remained unmatched. Looked up from germline, CDR1 is MNHEY and CDR2 is SVGAGI. In DNA, the CDR3 is TGTGCCAGCAGTTACTCCCTAGCGGGGGGGGCCGGGGAGCTGTTTTTT. Translated, it gives CASSYSLAGGAGELFF.

This clone was observed a few times. The chain carries TRBV2 and TRBJ1-1; possibly TRBD1 for D (6 bases). The V end was cut by 5 bases, the J end by 1 base, with 8 bases between. Germline CDR1 and CDR2: SNHLY and FYNNEI. The CDR3 runs to 13 residues. The CDR3 DNA sequence: TGTGCCAGCAGTCAACAGGGGAACACTGAAGCTTTCTTT. It encodes CASSQQGNTEAFF.

The rearrangement links TRBV6-6 to TRBJ2-2; D is possibly TRBD1 (5 bases). The CDR3 sequence is 15 residues long. Per germline, CDR1 MNHNY and CDR2 SVGAGI (reference sequence). V lost 5 bases and J lost 3, with 13 bases in between. The CDR3 spells CASSRDQGDTGELFF. The CDR3 DNA is TGTGCCAGCAGTCGCGACCAAGGGGACACCGGGGAGCTGTTTTTT.

The V call is TRBV4-2, the J call TRBJ2-3; TRBD2 aligns across 9 bases. Germline values: CDR1 LGHNA, CDR2 YNFKEQ. The CDR3 is 16 residues long. The ends lost 1 base at V and 3 bases at J; junction bases unmatched: 5. The CDR3 bases are TGTGCCAGCAGCCAAGTCGGCGGGGGGGGGACAGATACGCAGTATTTT. Protein product: CASSQVGGGGTDTQYF.

As regards this clone: Because the CDR3 is missing its conserved closing phenylalanine or tryptophan, this is likely a read error. The chain links TRBV7-2 to TRBJ1-5, with 8 bases lining up with TRBD1. From germline, CDR1 is SGHTA and CDR2 FQGNSA. The CDR3 has 17 amino acids. Trimming took 5 bases from V and 6 from J; bases not matched to a gene: 15. CDR3 in DNA: TGTGCCAGCAGCGTTGGACAGGGAACAACTAGGGTTCAGCCCCAGCATGTT. Translating gives CASSVGQGTTRVQPQHV.

The chain recombines TRBV5-1 with TRBJ1-4; D possibly corresponds to TRBD1 (5 bases). This CDR3 region has 15 residues. The ends were cut back, 4 bases at V and 6 bases at J, with 16 bases in the middle. In germline, CDR1 is SGHRS, CDR2 YFSETQ. CDR3 DNA sequence: TGCGCCAGCAGCGCAGACCAGGGTTACTATGAAAAACTGTTTTTT. This codes for CASSADQGYYEKLFF.

The genes are TRBV4-1 and TRBJ1-2, with D maybe TRBD1 (5 bases). The CDR3 is made up of 15 amino acids. Trimming pared 1 base from V and 7 bases from J, leaving 16 bases between. Germline CDR1 and CDR2: MGHRA and YSYEKL. The CDR3 loop reads CASSQGSRVQGGYTF. Here the CDR3 DNA reads TGCGCCAGCAGCCAAGGGTCCAGGGTGCAAGGTGGCTACACCTTC.

This chain links TRBV6-6 with TRBJ1-5; 9 positions agree with TRBD1. The CDR3 is 16 amino acids. J was trimmed by 6 bases and V by 2 bases; bases with no gene match: 8. CDR1 and CDR2 from the germline V gene are MNHNY and SVGAGI (reference sequence). Here the CDR3 reads CASSYPGDREGQPQHF. CDR3 sequence (DNA): TGTGCCAGCAGTTACCCAGGGGACAGGGAGGGTCAGCCCCAGCATTTT.

Turning to this clone: The sample holds other DNA sequences that translate to the same CDR3. This chain connects TRBV9 to TRBJ2-5; a weak D match, TRBD2 (6 bases). Germline V gene sequence: CDR1 SGDLS, CDR2 YYNGEE. The CDR3 consists of 13 residues. Trimming removed 2 bases at V and 2 bases at J, with 7 bases between. CDR3 sequence (DNA): TGTGCCAGCAGCGTTGGGGGGCAAGAGACCCAGTACTTC. It yields the protein CASSVGGQETQYF. Variable domain in full (rest from reference TRBV9 and TRBJ2-5): DSGVTQTPKHLITATGQRVTLRCSPRSGDLSVYWYQQSLDQGLQFLIQYYNGEERAKGNILERFSAQQFPDLHSELNLSSLELGDSALYFCASSVGGQETQYFGPGTRLLVL.

This chain uses TRBV25-1 with TRBJ2-5; 8 nucleotides align to TRBD1. Trimming took 3 bases from V and 2 from J; bases not matched to a gene: 5. CDR3 length equals 15 residues. The V gene's germline CDR1 is MGHDK and CDR2 SYGVNS. CDR3 sequence (DNA): TGTGCCAGCAGTGACCAGCACAGGGGGCAAGAGACCCAGTACTTC. It encodes CASSDQHRGQETQYF.

V is TRBV12-5 and J is TRBJ1-1; D is unclear. Trimming stripped 4 bases from V and 6 bases from J, with 15 bases between. Germline CDR1 LGHNT, CDR2 FRNRAP. This CDR3 contains 14 residues. The CDR3 DNA follows: TGTGCTAGTGGTTATACGGGAGGCATCGCTGAAGCTTTCTTT. This encodes CASGYTGGIAEAFF.

This chain connects TRBV29-1 to TRBJ2-7; 8 bases match TRBD1. The germline CDR1 and CDR2 sequences are SQVTM and ANQGSEA. CDR3 length: 14 amino acids. The ends lost 7 bases at V and 1 base at J; junction bases unmatched: 9. The CDR3 sequence is CSASGQGLSYEQYF. The CDR3 DNA sequence: TGCAGCGCTTCAGGACAGGGCCTATCCTACGAGCAGTACTTC.

The V call is TRBV10-2, the J call TRBJ1-2, with D possibly being TRBD1 (6 bases). The V and J ends lost 0 bases and 3 bases respectively, with 8 bases between them. The CDR3 contains 14 residues. Germline assignment: CDR1 WSHSY and CDR2 SAAADI. In nucleotides, the CDR3 is TGCGCCAGCAGTGAGTCAGGGGGAGACTATGGCTACACCTTC. The encoded protein is CASSESGGDYGYTF.

The chain uses TRBV7-9 and TRBJ1-1; D gene uncertain. The CDR3 loop spans 15 amino acids. Germline CDR1 SEHNR, CDR2 FQNEAQ (reference sequence). V dropped 8 bases and J dropped 0 bases, with 16 bases sitting between them. The CDR3 coding sequence is TGTGCCAGCGTACCAGTAATGGAGATGAACACTGAAGCTTTCTTT. This gives the protein CASVPVMEMNTEAFF.

Points on this clone: Other DNA sequences in this sample translate to the same CDR3. The chain combines TRBV7-2 with TRBJ1-2; 7 positions agree with TRBD1. The V gene end was trimmed by 4 bases and the J gene end by 2 bases; junction bases not matched to a gene: 1. The CDR3 contains 13 residues. The germline V gene has CDR1 SGHTA and CDR2 FQGNSA. The CDR3 reads CASSSQGNYGYTF. The CDR3 DNA is TGTGCCAGCAGCTCACAGGGGAACTATGGCTACACCTTC.

This chain links TRBV4-3 with TRBJ1-2; D ambiguous. The germline V and J ends were trimmed by 0 bases and 3 bases, with 5 bases remaining between them. CDR3 length equals 13 residues. Germline-derived CDR1 and CDR2 are LGHNA and YSLEER. Here the CDR3 DNA reads TGCGCCAGCAGCCAAGATCCCGACTATGGCTACACCTTC. This codes for CASSQDPDYGYTF.

The V call is TRBV7-2, the J call TRBJ2-1, with TRBD1 matching over 7 bases. CDR1 and CDR2 (germline): SGHTA, FQGNSA. V was clipped by 2 bases and J by 10 bases; unmatched bases: 14. The CDR3 length is 16 residues. CDR3 sequence: CASSLLVQGRVREQFF. The CDR3 bases are TGTGCCAGCAGCTTATTAGTACAGGGGCGGGTACGGGAGCAGTTCTTC.

This clone was counted only a few times. The genes are TRBV10-2 and TRBJ1-5, with D possibly matching TRBD1 (6 bases). Germline V gives CDR1 WSHSY, CDR2 SAAADI. Trimming took 6 bases from V and 9 from J, leaving 15 bases between them. CDR3 length equals 13 residues. DNA for the CDR3: TGCGCCAGCAGGGACAGCCCCACGACGCCCCAGCATTTT. Translated, it gives CASRDSPTTPQHF.